Following are 20 T cell receptor beta chains from one sample sequenced in a study of technical replicates of blood from several donors. Only in-frame clones appear in the TCRdb table, and some are missing; sequencing was by immunoSEQ multiplex PCR. The sample yields tens of thousands of clones, 90% to 95% seen once. Source material: T cells isolated from PBMCs. These TCRs come from a human donor in good health.

The chain couples TRBV11-2 to TRBJ2-1; possible D gene TRBD1, 6 bases. CDR3 length equals 14 residues. The germline V gene has CDR1 SGHAT and CDR2 FQNNGV. The ends were cut back, 0 bases at V and 7 bases at J, with 10 bases in the middle. The DNA for the CDR3 is TGTGCCAGCAGCTTAGATCGAACAGGGAATGAGCAGTTCTTC. This encodes CASSLDRTGNEQFF.

This chain connects TRBV29-1 to TRBJ2-5; 8 nucleotides agree with TRBD2. This CDR3 has 16 amino acids. The V segment lost 7 bases and the J segment 0 bases; nucleotides outside the gene matches: 13. Per the germline V gene, CDR1 is SQVTM and CDR2 is ANQGSEA. CDR3: CSGGGLAGSYQETQYF. The CDR3 nucleotides read TGCAGCGGGGGGGGGCTAGCGGGCTCGTACCAAGAGACCCAGTACTTC.

This rearrangement joins TRBV11-2 to TRBJ1-1; tentatively, D is TRBD1 (5 bases). V lost 0 bases, J lost 8 bases, and 10 bases lay in between. Germline V gene sequence: CDR1 SGHAT, CDR2 FQNNGV. The CDR3 covers 13 residues. The CDR3 nucleotides read TGTGCCAGCAGCTTAGATCAGGGCGACGAAGCTTTCTTT. Translation gives CASSLDQGDEAFF.

This chain links TRBV28 with TRBJ2-2; D possibly corresponds to TRBD2 (5 bases). This CDR3 is 15 amino acids long. CDR1 and CDR2 from the germline V gene are MDHEN and SYDVKM. V shed 6 bases and J shed 3 bases, with 14 bases lying between them. CDR3: CASSSLGEDTGELFF. Written as DNA, the CDR3 is TGTGCCAGCAGCTCGTTGGGAGAAGACACCGGGGAGCTGTTTTTT.

The chain combines TRBV11-2 with TRBJ2-7; TRBD2 aligns across 14 bases. Germline assignment: CDR1 SGHAT and CDR2 FQNNGV. The CDR3 is made up of 17 amino acids. J was trimmed by 4 bases and V by 8 bases; bases with no gene match: 13. This chain's CDR3 is CASRPTSGRASTYEQYF. CDR3 bases: TGTGCCAGCCGACCGACTAGCGGGAGGGCCTCAACGTACGAGCAGTACTTC.

A remark on this clone: One junction end disagrees with the germline gene, perhaps due to a read error. The CDR3, as DNA: TGTGCTAGCAGCTTAACGGGACTCCAAGGGAGTGAGCAGTACTTC. This translates into CASSLTGLQGSEQYF. The chain uses TRBV7-7 and TRBJ2-7, with D maybe TRBD2 (6 bases). The CDR3 has 15 residues. The V gene's germline CDR1 is SSHAT and CDR2 FNYEAQ (reference sequence).

The chain has TRBV11-3 and TRBJ2-7; weak D call: TRBD2 (7 bases). With 2 bases removed from V and 0 bases from J, the gap between germline ends came to 11 bases. The germline CDR1 and CDR2 sequences are SGHNT and YENEEA. The CDR3 is 15 residues long. CDR3 nucleotides: TGTGCCAGCAGCTTAAGGGGGGGCCTCTCCTACGAGCAGTACTTC. Its protein is CASSLRGGLSYEQYF. The whole variable domain, filled in from reference TRBV11-3 and TRBJ2-7, reads EAGVVQSPRYKIIEKKQPVAFWCNPISGHNTLYWYLQNLGQGPELLIRYENEEAVDDSQLPKDRFSAERLKGVDSTLKIQPAELGDSAVYLCASSLRGGLSYEQYFGPGTRLTVT.

V usage is TRBV2 and J usage is TRBJ2-7, with 8 bases matching TRBD1. In germline, CDR1 is SNHLY, CDR2 FYNNEI. This CDR3 is built from 15 residues. Losses at the gene ends were 10 bases for V and 2 bases for J; bases not matched to a gene: 13. The CDR3 loop is CATIGMTGATYEQYF. The CDR3 DNA reads TGTGCCACCATTGGGATGACAGGGGCTACCTACGAGCAGTACTTC.

This chain uses TRBV14 with TRBJ2-1; the match to TRBD2 covers 8 bases. CDR1 and CDR2 from the germline V gene are SGHDN and FVKESK. CDR3 length: 16 amino acids. With V trimmed by 2 bases and J by 4 bases, 7 bases remained unmatched. Here the CDR3 reads CASSQTPSGPYNEQFF. The CDR3 bases are TGTGCCAGCAGCCAAACGCCTAGCGGGCCTTACAATGAGCAGTTCTTC.

The CDR3 sequence: CASSLARGNEQFF. For the CDR3, the DNA is TGCGCCAGCAGCTTGGCCCGGGGGAATGAGCAGTTCTTC. The V call is TRBV5-1, the J call TRBJ2-1; D might be TRBD2 (6 bases). This CDR3 is 13 amino acids long. CDR1 SGHRS and CDR2 YFSETQ come from the germline V gene. V lost 0 bases and J lost 7, with 8 bases in between. Variable domain in full (rest from reference TRBV5-1 and TRBJ2-1): KAGVTQTPRYLIKTRGQQVTLSCSPISGHRSVSWYQQTPGQGLQFLFEYFSETQRNKGNFPGRFSGRQFSNSRSEMNVSTLELGDSALYLCASSLARGNEQFFGPGTRLTVL.

The chain recombines TRBV11-1 with TRBJ2-1, with 9 bases that match TRBD2. The CDR3 runs 15 residues. Trimming took 5 bases from V and 6 from J; bases not matched to a gene: 8. Per the germline V gene, CDR1 is SGHAT and CDR2 is FQDESV (reference sequence). Here the CDR3 reads CASSPVLAGANEQFF. DNA of the CDR3: TGTGCCAGCAGCCCCGTCTTAGCGGGGGCCAATGAGCAGTTCTTC.

The CDR3 region has the DNA TGTGCCAGCAGTTACTCGTGGGGGGGCTCCTACAATGAGCAGTTCTTC. As protein: CASSYSWGGSYNEQFF. The chain combines TRBV6-6 with TRBJ2-1, with TRBD2 matching over 7 bases. The V gene's germline CDR1 is MNHNY and CDR2 SVGAGI (reference sequence). This CDR3 spans 16 amino acids. Losses at the gene ends were 0 bases for V and 0 bases for J; bases not matched to a gene: 2.

The genes are TRBV10-1 and TRBJ2-2, with 11 bases matching TRBD2. CDR3 length: 16 residues. Germline CDR1 and CDR2: WNHNN and SYGVQD (reference sequence). V shed 3 bases and J 5 bases; nucleotides not matched to a gene: 5. CDR3 DNA sequence: TGCGCCAGCAGTGACCCAACTAGCGGGGGAACCGGGGAGCTGTTTTTT. This codes for CASSDPTSGGTGELFF.

This clone has a handful of counts. The chain carries TRBV5-4 and TRBJ1-2, with a possible D match to TRBD1 (6 bases). This CDR3 has 12 amino acids. V shed 10 bases and J shed 7 bases, with 17 bases lying between them. CDR1 SGHNT and CDR2 YYREEE come from the germline V gene (reference sequence). The CDR3, as DNA: TGTGCCGAGTCGGGGGGCGCGGGTGGCTACACCTTC. Protein sequence: CAESGGAGGYTF.

The chain is built from TRBV30 and TRBJ1-6; possible D gene TRBD1, 6 bases. Germline V gene sequence: CDR1 GTSNPN, CDR2 SVGIG (reference sequence). The CDR3 length is 16 residues. V gave up 3 bases and J gave up 8 bases, with 20 bases separating them. The CDR3: CAWSAFTGKSDSPLHF. CDR3 sequence (DNA): TGTGCCTGGAGCGCATTCACAGGGAAGTCTGATTCACCCCTCCACTTT.

This sequence joins TRBV7-9 and TRBJ2-2, with 9 nucleotides matching TRBD1. CDR3 length: 15 residues. Looked up from germline, CDR1 is SEHNR and CDR2 is FQNEAQ (reference sequence). With V trimmed by 5 bases and J by 7 bases, 8 bases remained unmatched. The CDR3 sequence is CASSITGGANGELFF. CDR3 DNA: TGTGCCAGCAGCATAACAGGGGGCGCCAACGGGGAGCTGTTTTTT.

The chain has TRBV18 and TRBJ1-1; D not resolved. Germline V gene lookup returns CDR1 KGHSH and CDR2 LQKENI. Trimming shortened V by 2 bases and J by 1 base, and 17 bases separated the two germline ends. This CDR3 region has 17 residues. The CDR3 DNA sequence: TGTGCCAGCTCACCATCTCGACGGCCAGAGGAGAACACTGAAGCTTTCTTT. Protein sequence: CASSPSRRPEENTEAFF.

This chain joins TRBV7-9 and TRBJ1-1, with 7 bases aligning to TRBD1. Germline assignment: CDR1 SEHNR and CDR2 FQNEAQ (reference sequence). The CDR3 contains 14 residues. The V and J ends lost 2 bases and 7 bases, in that order; junction bases with no gene match: 7. DNA of the CDR3: TGTGCCAGCAGCTTAAATGGGGGGACAGTTGAAGCTTTCTTT. Translated: CASSLNGGTVEAFF.

This chain links TRBV2 with TRBJ2-1; maybe TRBD1 (6 bases). The CDR3 spans 15 residues. Looked up from germline, CDR1 is SNHLY and CDR2 is FYNNEI. Between the trimmed V and J ends, which lost 2 bases and 0 bases, there was a span of 8 bases. Written as DNA, the CDR3 is TGTGCCAGCAGTGAATTCAGGGGCTCCTACAATGAGCAGTTCTTC. Translating gives CASSEFRGSYNEQFF.

The V gene is TRBV6-1, the J gene TRBJ2-3, with a possible D match to TRBD2 (6 bases). The germline CDR1 and CDR2 sequences are MNHNS and SASEGT. The CDR3 contains 13 residues. The V gene lost 6 bases and the J gene lost 1 base, with 8 bases spanning the gap. The CDR3 sequence: CASSGTGTDTQYF. CDR3 nucleotide sequence: TGTGCCAGCAGCGGGACTGGCACAGATACGCAGTATTTT.